The entry below describes one TCR beta chain. Its antigen remains unidentified. The CDR3 contains 15 residues. Per germline, CDR1 SEHNR and CDR2 FQNEAQ (reference sequence). The J segment lost 5 bases and the V segment lost 5 bases, leaving 10 bases of the junction unmatched. This entry comes from a study of cytomegalovirus exposure and HLA in healthy donors. Study conclusions and caveats: An analysis was carried out at a later point. It showed that HLA-associated TCR beta chains were more clonally expanded than equally common non-associated chains. A later analysis reportedly identified an Asian-associated ancestry cluster as carrying fewer N-insertions than the roughly 600-donor mean.

Researchers ran the PCR with 60 Vbeta and 13 Jbeta primers. Some clones are missing from TCRdb's copy, which holds only in-frame ones; the method was immunoSEQ multiplex PCR. Here the sample spans 150,000 to 200,000 clones, 77% being singletons. Source material: PBMCs. The chain is built from TRBV7-9 and TRBJ2-3, with 7 nucleotides matching TRBD2. The sequence was collected from a woman younger than 45 in good health and CMV-seropositive. In nucleotides, the CDR3 is TGTGCCAGCAGCGGTAGCGAGGGAGGGATAGATACGCAGTATTTT. It codes for CASSGSEGGIDTQYF. The whole variable domain, filled in from reference TRBV7-9 and TRBJ2-3, reads DTGVSQNPRHKITKRGQNVTFRCDPISEHNRLYWYRQTLGQGPEFLTYFQNEAQLEKSRLLSDRFSAERPKGSFSTLEIQRTEQGDSAMYLCASSGSEGGIDTQYFGPGTRLTVL.